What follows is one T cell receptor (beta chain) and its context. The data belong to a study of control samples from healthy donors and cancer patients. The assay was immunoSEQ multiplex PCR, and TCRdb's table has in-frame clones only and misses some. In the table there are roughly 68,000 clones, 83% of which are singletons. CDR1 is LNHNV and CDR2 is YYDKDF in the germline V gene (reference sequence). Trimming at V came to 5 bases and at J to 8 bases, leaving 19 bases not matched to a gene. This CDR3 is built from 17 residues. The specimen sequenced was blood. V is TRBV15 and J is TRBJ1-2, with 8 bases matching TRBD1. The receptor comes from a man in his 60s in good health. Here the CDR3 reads CATSQMAIGQGPRGYTF. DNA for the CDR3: TGTGCCACCAGCCAGATGGCCATAGGACAGGGTCCGCGGGGCTACACCTTC.